The clone carrying this T cell receptor (beta chain) was detected a few times. The target antigen is unknown. The data are from a study of T cells after yellow fever vaccination. Study conclusions and caveats: Booster samples showed a return of most primary-vaccination clones (under 97% CD4, 85% to 90% CD8). Relatively few clonotypes were ones that appeared in both CD4 and CD8 compartments.

A process of 5'RACE template switching, which added a universal primer site and UMIs, was used to make TCR cDNA. TCRdb reprocessed the 5' RACE reads via MiXCR and lists one record per CDR3 protein. The sample carries 620,000 or so distinct CDR3 sequences, 9% to 15% recorded once. The CDR3 contains 15 residues. The V gene's germline CDR1 is MNHEY and CDR2 SMNVEV (reference sequence). V dropped 3 bases and J dropped 7 bases, with 15 bases sitting between them. The clonotype comes from a man between 25 and 39 years old who received the YFV17D yellow fever vaccine. The chain employs TRBV27 and TRBJ2-2; D perhaps matches TRBD2 (5 bases). Sample: PBMCs, taken on the day of the yellow fever booster vaccination. The CDR3 DNA follows: TGTGCCAGCAGTTTCCGAGCTAGCTGGGGCGGGGAGCTGTTTTTT. It is translated as CASSFRASWGGELFF.